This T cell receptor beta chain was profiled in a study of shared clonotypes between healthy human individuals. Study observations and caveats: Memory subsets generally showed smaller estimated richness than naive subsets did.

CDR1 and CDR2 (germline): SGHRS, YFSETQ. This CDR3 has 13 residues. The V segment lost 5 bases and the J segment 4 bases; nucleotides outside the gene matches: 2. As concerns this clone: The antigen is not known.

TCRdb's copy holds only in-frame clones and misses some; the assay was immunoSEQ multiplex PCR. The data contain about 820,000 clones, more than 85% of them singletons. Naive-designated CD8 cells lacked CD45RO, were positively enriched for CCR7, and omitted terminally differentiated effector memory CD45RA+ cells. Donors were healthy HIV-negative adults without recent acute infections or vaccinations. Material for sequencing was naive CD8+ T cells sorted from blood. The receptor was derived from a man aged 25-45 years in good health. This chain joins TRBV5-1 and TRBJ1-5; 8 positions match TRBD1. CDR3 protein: CASSRTGNQPQHF. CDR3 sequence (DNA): TGCGCCAGCAGTAGGACAGGGAATCAGCCCCAGCATTTT.